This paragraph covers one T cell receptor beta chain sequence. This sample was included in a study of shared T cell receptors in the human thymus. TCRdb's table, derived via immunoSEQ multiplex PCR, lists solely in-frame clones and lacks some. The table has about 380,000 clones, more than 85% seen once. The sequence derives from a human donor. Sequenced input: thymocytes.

CDR3 residues: CASSPTGQGIYEQYF. CDR3 nucleotides: TGTGCCAGCAGTCCAACGGGACAGGGGATCTACGAGCAGTACTTC. The gene calls are TRBV6-6 and TRBJ2-7, with 10 bases that match TRBD1. The germline V gene has CDR1 MNHNY and CDR2 SVGAGI (reference sequence). The CDR3 has 15 amino acids. Trimming took 5 bases from V and 3 from J; bases not matched to a gene: 7.